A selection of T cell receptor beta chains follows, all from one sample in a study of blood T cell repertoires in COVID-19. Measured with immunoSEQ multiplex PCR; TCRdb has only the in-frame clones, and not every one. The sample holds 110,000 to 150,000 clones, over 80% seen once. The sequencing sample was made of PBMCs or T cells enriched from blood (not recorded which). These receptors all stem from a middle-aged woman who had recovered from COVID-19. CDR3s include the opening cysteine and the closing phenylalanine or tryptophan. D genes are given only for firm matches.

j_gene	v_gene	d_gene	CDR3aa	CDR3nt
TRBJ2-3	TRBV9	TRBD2	CASSFRGLAGVTDTQYF	TGTGCCAGCAGCTTCCGCGGACTAGCGGGAGTCACAGATACGCAGTATTTT
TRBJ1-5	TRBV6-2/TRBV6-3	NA	CASSKDTSQPQHF	TGTGCCAGCAGTAAAGACACTTCTCAGCCCCAGCATTTT
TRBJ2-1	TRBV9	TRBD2	CASSVFGGASYNEQFF	TGTGCCAGCAGCGTCTTCGGGGGGGCCTCCTACAATGAGCAGTTCTTC
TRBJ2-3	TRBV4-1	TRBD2	CASSQARLGLSGGQIFSDTQYF	TGCGCCAGCAGCCAAGCTCGCCTAGGGCTGTCGGGGGGGCAAATTTTCTCAGATACGCAGTATTTT
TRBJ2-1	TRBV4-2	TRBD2	CASSQEGWVAGNNEQFF	TGTGCCAGCAGCCAAGAGGGTTGGGTAGCGGGAAACAATGAGCAGTTCTTC
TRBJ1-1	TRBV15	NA	CATSGGGGKGYTEAFF	TGTGCCACCAGCGGTGGTGGGGGGAAAGGGTACACTGAAGCTTTCTTT
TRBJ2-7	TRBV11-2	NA	CASSLVDSSYEQYF	TGTGCCAGCAGCTTAGTGGACAGTTCCTACGAGCAGTACTTC
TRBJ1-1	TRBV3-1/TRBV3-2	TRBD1	CASRQGATEAFF	TGTGCCAGCAGACAGGGGGCGACTGAAGCTTTCTTT
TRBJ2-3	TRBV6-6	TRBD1	CASTSTRGLSTDTQYF	TGTGCCAGCACCTCCACCAGGGGGTTGAGCACAGATACGCAGTATTTT
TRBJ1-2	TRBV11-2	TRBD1	CASRSTGGERGYTF	TGTGCCAGCAGATCAACAGGGGGCGAGCGTGGCTACACCTTC